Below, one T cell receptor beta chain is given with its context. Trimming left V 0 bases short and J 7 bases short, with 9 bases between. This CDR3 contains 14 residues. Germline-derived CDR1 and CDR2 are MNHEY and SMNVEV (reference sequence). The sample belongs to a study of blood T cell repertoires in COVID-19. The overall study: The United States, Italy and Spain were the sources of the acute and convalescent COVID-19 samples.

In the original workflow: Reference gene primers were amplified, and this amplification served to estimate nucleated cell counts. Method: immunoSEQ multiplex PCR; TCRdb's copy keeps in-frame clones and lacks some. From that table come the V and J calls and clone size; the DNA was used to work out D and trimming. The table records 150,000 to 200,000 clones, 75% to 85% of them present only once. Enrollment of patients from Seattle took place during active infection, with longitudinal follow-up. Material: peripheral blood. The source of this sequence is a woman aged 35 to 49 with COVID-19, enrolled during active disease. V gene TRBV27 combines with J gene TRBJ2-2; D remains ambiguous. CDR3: CASSLSRPSGELFF. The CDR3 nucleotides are TGTGCCAGCAGTTTATCTCGTCCCAGCGGGGAGCTGTTTTTT.